What follows are 26 T cell receptor beta chains derived from one specimen sequenced in a study of memory CD4+ T cells and cytomegalovirus serostatus. The protocol was immunoSEQ multiplex PCR, while the TCRdb copy is restricted to in-frame clones and leaves out a portion. The sample shows some 57,000 clones, over 75% of them seen only once. Single viable CD3+CD4+CD8-CD45RO+ cells were sorted as the memory CD4+ T cells. Sequencing input: memory CD4+ T cells from blood. Source of these receptors: an adult in good health and CMV-seronegative.

The chain recombines TRBV19 with TRBJ2-7; 9 bases align to TRBD2. The germline CDR1 and CDR2 sequences are LNHDA and SQIVND (reference sequence). The CDR3 extends over 16 amino acids. The trim removed 4 bases at V and 6 bases at J, leaving 13 bases unmatched. CDR3 coding DNA: TGTGCCAGTAGTACCCTTAGCGGGAGAAAAGGTGGCGAGCAGTACTTC. It codes for CASSTLSGRKGGEQYF.

The chain couples TRBV15 to TRBJ1-2, with D tentatively TRBD1 (5 bases). Germline V gene data show CDR1 as LNHNV and CDR2 as YYDKDF (reference sequence). V gave up 0 bases and J gave up 0 bases, with 11 bases separating them. The CDR3 loop spans 16 amino acids. CDR3 DNA sequence: TGTGCCACCAGCAGAGATTTAGGGGAAGCTAACTATGGCTACACCTTC. Amino acid sequence: CATSRDLGEANYGYTF.

The chain joins TRBV5-1 to TRBJ2-1, with a tentative D call TRBD2 (6 bases). The CDR3 is 15 amino acids. Germline CDR1 is SGHRS and CDR2 is YFSETQ. Trimming left V 5 bases short and J 7 bases short, with 19 bases between. The CDR3 DNA reads TGCGCCAGCAGTGCCCCGGGACTCCCGGGGAATGAGCAGTTCTTC. Residues: CASSAPGLPGNEQFF.

CDR3 loop: CASSRQGTSNTEAFF. The CDR3 bases are TGTGCCAGCAGCCGACAGGGGACCTCGAACACTGAAGCTTTCTTT. The chain links TRBV2 to TRBJ1-1; 8 nucleotides align to TRBD1. V gave up 6 bases and J gave up 1 base; unmatched junction bases: 7. This CDR3 is 15 amino acids long. In germline, CDR1 is SNHLY, CDR2 FYNNEI.

The CDR3 bases are TGTGCCAGCAGCCCTAGACTTGAAGAGACCCAGTACTTC. As protein: CASSPRLEETQYF. The rearrangement uses TRBV5-4 and TRBJ2-5; D is undetermined. This CDR3 contains 13 residues. V was clipped by 4 bases and J by 3 bases, with 10 bases between them. In germline, CDR1 is SGHNT, CDR2 YYREEE (reference sequence).

The chain carries TRBV2 and TRBJ1-1; D may be TRBD1 (5 bases). The CDR3 is 13 amino acids. V lost 6 bases and J 1 base, leaving 9 bases between the germline ends. Germline assignment: CDR1 SNHLY and CDR2 FYNNEI. CDR3 in DNA: TGTGCCAGCAGATACAGGACGAACACTGAAGCTTTCTTT. It yields the protein CASRYRTNTEAFF. Based on the CDR3 plus reference TRBV2 and TRBJ1-1, the full variable domain is EPEVTQTPSHQVTQMGQEVILRCVPISNHLYFYWYRQILGQKVEFLVSFYNNEISEKSEIFDDQFSVERPDGSNFTLKIRSTKLEDSAMYFCASRYRTNTEAFFGQGTRLTVV.

The chain combines TRBV27 with TRBJ2-5; D gene uncertain. The CDR3 spans 14 residues. The germline CDR1 and CDR2 sequences are MNHEY and SMNVEV (reference sequence). V was clipped by 1 base and J by 5 bases, with 11 bases between them. CDR3 protein: CASSLWEKRETQYF. In nucleotides, the CDR3 is TGTGCCAGCAGTTTATGGGAAAAACGGGAGACCCAGTACTTC.

V and J are TRBV11-2 and TRBJ1-2, with D unclear. From germline, CDR1 is SGHAT and CDR2 FQNNGV. The V end was cut by 10 bases, the J end by 4 bases, with 13 bases between. There are 12 residues in the CDR3. The CDR3 nucleotides are TGTGCCACATCCCGCGAGAGCTATGGCTACACCTTC. As protein: CATSRESYGYTF. Together with reference TRBV11-2 and TRBJ1-2, the CDR3 gives the full variable domain: EAGVAQSPRYKIIEKRQSVAFWCNPISGHATLYWYQQILGQGPKLLIQFQNNGVVDDSQLPKDRFSAERLKGVDSTLKIQPAKLEDSAVYLCATSRESYGYTFGSGTRLTVV.

This chain uses TRBV9 with TRBJ1-2; no clear D gene. Trimming shortened V by 0 bases and J by 0 bases, and 9 bases separated the two germline ends. The CDR3 covers 15 residues. CDR1 is SGDLS and CDR2 is YYNGEE in the germline V gene. As DNA, the CDR3 is TGTGCCAGCAGCGTAGAGGCGGGGACTAACTATGGCTACACCTTC. This codes for CASSVEAGTNYGYTF.

This CDR3 is CASSSPDRGRGGANVLTF. CDR3 sequence (DNA): TGTGCCAGCAGTTCCCCGGACAGGGGGCGCGGCGGGGCCAACGTCCTGACTTTC. The genes are TRBV28 and TRBJ2-6; TRBD1 matches at 11 bases. Trimming removed 4 bases from V and 4 bases from J; junction bases left unmatched: 9. Germline CDR1 and CDR2: MDHEN and SYDVKM. CDR3 length: 18 amino acids.

This chain uses TRBV5-1 with TRBJ2-3, with a possible D match to TRBD1 (7 bases). Germline V lookup: CDR1 SGHRS, CDR2 YFSETQ. The CDR3 spans 15 residues. The V end lost 4 bases, the J end lost 5 bases, and 17 bases lay between the germline ends. The CDR3 DNA follows: TGCGCCAGCAGCCCCCCGGGGGCAGGGGGAGATACGCAGTATTTT. Residues: CASSPPGAGGDTQYF. The full variable domain, in which reference TRBV5-1 and TRBJ2-3 provide the parts outside the CDR3, is KAGVTQTPRYLIKTRGQQVTLSCSPISGHRSVSWYQQTPGQGLQFLFEYFSETQRNKGNFPGRFSGRQFSNSRSEMNVSTLELGDSALYLCASSPPGAGGDTQYFGPGTRLTVL.

The rearrangement uses TRBV5-1 and TRBJ1-1, with no clear D. Trimming pared 0 bases from V and 0 bases from J, leaving 9 bases between. CDR3 size: 15 residues. Germline-derived CDR1 and CDR2 are SGHRS and YFSETQ. The CDR3 coding sequence is TGCGCCAGCAGCTTGGCCGCGGGTTTGAACACTGAAGCTTTCTTT. It encodes CASSLAAGLNTEAFF.

This sequence joins TRBV27 and TRBJ2-7, with D perhaps matching TRBD2 (6 bases). V lost 6 bases and J 4 bases, leaving 7 bases between the germline ends. CDR1 is MNHEY, CDR2 SMNVEV, per germline (reference sequence). The CDR3 is made up of 11 amino acids. The CDR3 DNA follows: TGTGCCAGCAGGACTAGTTACGAGCAGTACTTC. The encoded protein is CASRTSYEQYF.

This clone turned up a few times. This chain joins TRBV29-1 and TRBJ2-7, with D uncertain. CDR1 is SQVTM and CDR2 is ANQGSEA in the germline V gene. The CDR3 totals 14 residues. Trimming left V 3 bases short and J 5 bases short, with 17 bases between. CDR3 DNA sequence: TGCAGCGTTGAGATGAGACAAGGGAAAAACGAGCAGTACTTC. This sequence encodes CSVEMRQGKNEQYF.

V is TRBV7-9 and J is TRBJ2-5; maybe TRBD1 (6 bases). V was clipped by 1 base and J by 0 bases, with 21 bases between them. Germline V gene sequence: CDR1 SEHNR, CDR2 FQNEAQ (reference sequence). The CDR3 loop spans 19 amino acids. CDR3 nucleotide sequence: TGTGCCAGCAGCTTAGAATCACCGAGTGTGGGGGCCAACCAAGAGACCCAGTACTTC. Its translation is CASSLESPSVGANQETQYF.

The rearrangement links TRBV30 to TRBJ2-1, with 12 bases that match TRBD2. This CDR3 is built from 14 residues. V was clipped by 4 bases and J by 7 bases; unmatched bases: 5. Per germline, CDR1 GTSNPN and CDR2 SVGIG (reference sequence). CDR3 loop: CAWKGGTSGNEQFF. In DNA form, the CDR3 reads TGTGCCTGGAAGGGGGGGACTAGCGGGAATGAGCAGTTCTTC.

This chain joins TRBV5-5 and TRBJ2-7, with TRBD2 matching 7 bases. This CDR3 spans 15 amino acids. Unmatched junction bases numbered 7, after V lost 4 bases and J lost 0 bases. Germline V CDR1 and CDR2: SGHKS, YYEKEE (reference sequence). The CDR3 loop reads CASSTLGGSSYEQYF. CDR3 nucleotide sequence: TGTGCCAGCAGCACTCTCGGGGGGAGCTCCTACGAGCAGTACTTC.

J is TRBJ2-7 and V is TRBV29-1; 11 bases match TRBD2. Germline values: CDR1 SQVTM, CDR2 ANQGSEA. V dropped 6 bases and J dropped 7; count of bases not matched to a gene: 8. The CDR3 is made up of 13 amino acids. The DNA for the CDR3 is TGCAGCGTCCTGTCCCTAGCGGGAGGAGAGCAGTACTTC. This gives the protein CSVLSLAGGEQYF.

The chain couples TRBV6-5 to TRBJ1-5; unclear D gene. Germline lookup yields CDR1 MNHEY and CDR2 SVGAGI. The CDR3 covers 11 residues. Trimming removed 7 bases from V and 10 bases from J, with 11 bases in between. This CDR3 is CASTSAGPQHF. DNA for the CDR3: TGTGCCAGCACCTCGGCGGGACCCCAGCATTTT.

The CDR3 region has the DNA TGTGCCATCAGTCTTCTAGCGGGGGGGCAAGAGACCCAGTACTTC. This gives the protein CAISLLAGGQETQYF. This chain connects TRBV10-3 to TRBJ2-5; 12 nucleotides match TRBD2. Looked up from germline, CDR1 is ENHRY and CDR2 is SYGVKD. V was pared by 5 bases and J by 2 bases, with 3 bases of the junction left unmatched. The CDR3 length is 15 residues.

The chain recombines TRBV7-2 with TRBJ2-1; D is unclear. Germline V lookup: CDR1 SGHTA, CDR2 FQGNSA. The CDR3 covers 14 residues. With 4 bases removed from V and 0 bases from J, the gap between germline ends came to 7 bases. The CDR3 region has the DNA TGTGCCAGCAGCTCTCTGGGCTCCTACAATGAGCAGTTCTTC. It encodes CASSSLGSYNEQFF.

V gene TRBV7-9 combines with J gene TRBJ2-2; TRBD2 might be the D (5 bases). Germline V lookup: CDR1 SEHNR, CDR2 FQNEAQ (reference sequence). The CDR3 totals 13 residues. The V end lost 6 bases, the J end lost 6 bases, and 11 bases lay between the germline ends. CDR3 sequence (DNA): TGTGCCAGCAGTCCCCGGGGTCCCGGGGAGCTGTTTTTT. Protein sequence: CASSPRGPGELFF. The entire variable domain, with the rest obtained from reference TRBV7-9 and TRBJ2-2, is as follows: DTGVSQNPRHKITKRGQNVTFRCDPISEHNRLYWYRQTLGQGPEFLTYFQNEAQLEKSRLLSDRFSAERPKGSFSTLEIQRTEQGDSAMYLCASSPRGPGELFFGEGSRLTVL.

The chain uses TRBV4-1 and TRBJ2-3; D is perhaps TRBD1 or TRBD2 (5 bases each). CDR1 MGHRA and CDR2 YSYEKL come from the germline V gene. The CDR3 length is 16 residues. The ends were cut back, 2 bases at V and 4 bases at J, with 16 bases in the middle. The CDR3 reads CASSQRGPQGADTQYF. CDR3 coding DNA: TGCGCCAGCAGCCAAAGAGGACCCCAGGGAGCAGATACGCAGTATTTT.

The rearrangement uses TRBV11-1 and TRBJ2-2; 8 bases align to TRBD2. V shed 3 bases and J 5 bases; nucleotides not matched to a gene: 2. This CDR3 spans 14 amino acids. CDR1 is SGHAT and CDR2 is FQDESV in the germline V gene (reference sequence). The CDR3, as DNA: TGTGCCAGCAGCTTCAAGCGGGAGACCGGGGAGCTGTTTTTT. This translates into CASSFKRETGELFF.

V usage is TRBV18 and J usage is TRBJ2-7, with no clear D. From germline, CDR1 is KGHSH and CDR2 LQKENI. The CDR3 is 13 residues long. Trimming pared 2 bases from V and 3 bases from J, leaving 8 bases between. The CDR3 protein is CASSPRANYEQYF. In nucleotides, the CDR3 is TGTGCCAGCTCACCAAGAGCGAACTACGAGCAGTACTTC.

This clone occurred once. V is TRBV19 and J is TRBJ1-5; 7 nucleotides align to TRBD1. This CDR3 spans 14 amino acids. CDR1 and CDR2 from the germline V gene are LNHDA and SQIVND (reference sequence). V was pared by 6 bases and J by 0 bases, with 2 bases of the junction left unmatched. CDR3 residues: CASRTGFSNQPQHF. The CDR3 bases are TGTGCCAGTAGGACAGGGTTTAGCAATCAGCCCCAGCATTTT.